The subject of this entry is one TCR beta chain. The antigen is unknown. The sample comes from a study of a mutant IDH1 vaccine in newly diagnosed glioma. For the study at large: During weeks 1, 3, 5, 7, 11, 15, 19 and 23, patients received eight vaccinations. Standard pretreatment was either radiotherapy, temozolomide, or, for most, radiochemotherapy with temozolomide.

Time point given: week 5, during vaccination. The investigators gave 300 ug of mutant IDH1 20-mer peptide in each vaccine dose, together with topical imiquimod. Astrocytomas that were new, WHO grade 3 or 4, IDH1-mutant and ATRX-lost were present in the donors. The germline gives CDR1 SGDLS, CDR2 YYNGEE. V lost 3 bases, J lost 8 bases, and 9 bases lay in between. This CDR3 is built from 12 residues. Assay used: immunoSEQ multiplex PCR; TCRdb lists only in-frame clones, some missing. The repertoire includes about 58,000 clones, around 84% of them detected once, and 6.5% to 8.5% sits in the top ten. The sequencing used PBMCs, collected from a glioma patient whose treatment included an IDH1 peptide vaccine. This clonotype was sampled from a woman aged 50 to 60 with glioma. The J gene is TRBJ1-3, the V gene TRBV9; D ambiguous. For the CDR3, the DNA is TGTGCCAGCAGCGGCCGGGTGGACACCATATATTTT. Protein sequence: CASSGRVDTIYF.